What follows are 25 T cell receptor beta chains derived from one specimen sequenced in a study of spatial heterogeneity in lung cancer. Study-wide findings and caveats: In tumors, expanded intratumoral alpha and beta TCR counts tracked mutation counts.

The sample's time point: sample taken at primary tumor resection. No antigen is known for these receptors. TCRdb reprocessed the 5' RACE reads via MiXCR and lists one record per CDR3 protein. The sample carries 20,000 to 25,000 distinct CDR3 sequences, under 9.5% recorded once. Here the sequenced sample was lung tumor tissue, taken at surgery. The source of these receptors is a male donor with early-stage non-small cell lung cancer.

J is TRBJ2-7 and V is TRBV28, with TRBD2 matching over 8 bases. The CDR3 is 15 residues long. Germline-derived CDR1 and CDR2 are MDHEN and SYDVKM. V trimming: 6 bases; J trimming: 0 bases; junction bases outside the gene matches: 7. CDR3 protein: CASSQSSGFSYEQYF. As DNA, the CDR3 is TGTGCCAGCAGCCAGTCTAGCGGGTTCTCCTACGAGCAGTACTTC.

This clonotype was recorded at least ten times. This sequence joins TRBV2 and TRBJ2-1, with 13 bases that match TRBD2. The ends lost 6 bases at V and 15 bases at J; junction bases unmatched: 8. Per germline, CDR1 SNHLY and CDR2 FYNNEI. The CDR3 is made up of 13 amino acids. CDR3 sequence reads: CASRVLAGGPGFF. CDR3 nucleotides: TGTGCCAGCAGGGTACTAGCGGGGGGGCCAGGGTTCTTC.

The DNA of the CDR3 is TGTGCCAGCAGTTACACAAGACAGGGGGTCTACGAGCAGTACTTC. It specifies CASSYTRQGVYEQYF. J is TRBJ2-7 and V is TRBV6-5, with 9 positions matching TRBD1. Germline V CDR1 and CDR2: MNHEY, SVGAGI. CDR3 length: 15 residues. The trim removed 2 bases at V and 3 bases at J, leaving 5 bases unmatched.

The sample holds many counts of this clonotype. The chain uses TRBV2 and TRBJ1-6; D may be TRBD1 (5 bases). The CDR3 spans 13 residues. Germline V lookup: CDR1 SNHLY, CDR2 FYNNEI. V was clipped by 10 bases and J by 7 bases, with 14 bases between them. The CDR3 reads CATRQFPNSPLHF. The CDR3 DNA reads as TGTGCCACCCGACAGTTCCCAAATTCACCCCTCCACTTT.

This clonotype was found many times. This chain connects TRBV7-9 to TRBJ1-1; D unclear. The V gene lost 4 bases and the J gene lost 5 bases, with 8 bases spanning the gap. Germline loops: CDR1 SEHNR, CDR2 FQNEAQ (reference sequence). The CDR3 is made up of 12 amino acids. The CDR3 region is CASSSPLTEAFF. CDR3 nucleotide sequence: TGTGCCAGCAGCTCCCCTTTAACTGAAGCTTTCTTT.

The CDR3 loop reads CASSPKVGNTIYF. The DNA of the CDR3 is TGTGCCAGCAGCCCAAAGGTTGGAAACACCATATATTTT. V usage is TRBV6-5 and J usage is TRBJ1-3, with D unresolved. The germline V and J ends were trimmed by 6 bases and 3 bases, with 9 bases remaining between them. Germline CDR1 is MNHEY and CDR2 is SVGAGI. The CDR3 is 13 amino acids.

This clonotype was detected ten times or more. The chain has TRBV20-1 and TRBJ1-2, with TRBD1 matching 11 bases. V lost 3 bases and J lost 0; bases outside the gene matches: 6. This CDR3 comprises 16 residues. CDR1 and CDR2 from the germline V gene are DFQATT and SNEGSKA (reference sequence). The chain's CDR3 is CSARGTGGDANYGYTF. CDR3 coding DNA: TGCAGTGCTAGGGGGACAGGGGGTGATGCTAACTATGGCTACACCTTC.

This clonotype was picked up a small number of times. The V and J genes are TRBV2 and TRBJ2-1; no definite D call. The germline V and J ends were trimmed by 8 bases and 5 bases, with 16 bases remaining between them. Germline loops: CDR1 SNHLY, CDR2 FYNNEI. This CDR3 has 14 residues. The CDR3 region has the DNA TGTGCCAGCGTCAATGTCGCCTTTGACAATGAGCAGTTCTTC. Protein: CASVNVAFDNEQFF.

This clonotype was counted at least ten times. The rearrangement links TRBV9 to TRBJ2-1; D uncertain. The length of the CDR3 is 13 residues. Per germline, CDR1 SGDLS and CDR2 YYNGEE. Deletions cut 0 bases from V and 7 bases from J, with 8 bases between. CDR3 loop: CASSVATKNEQFF. The CDR3 nucleotides read TGTGCCAGCAGCGTAGCTACGAAGAATGAGCAGTTCTTC. Full variable domain (outside the CDR3, taken from reference TRBV9 and TRBJ2-1): DSGVTQTPKHLITATGQRVTLRCSPRSGDLSVYWYQQSLDQGLQFLIQYYNGEERAKGNILERFSAQQFPDLHSELNLSSLELGDSALYFCASSVATKNEQFFGPGTRLTVL.

This clonotype was counted at least ten times. The chain employs TRBV6-2 or TRBV6-3 and TRBJ1-1; D uncertain. CDR1 is MNHEY, CDR2 SVGEGT, per germline. V was shortened by 5 bases and J by 7 bases, with 11 bases between the two germline ends. This CDR3 comprises 12 residues. The CDR3 DNA is TGTGCCAGCAGTCCTCGGACTTATGAAGCTTTCTTT. Amino acids: CASSPRTYEAFF.

This clonotype was picked up many times. The gene calls are TRBV28 and TRBJ2-2; D is perhaps TRBD1 (6 bases). The length of the CDR3 is 15 residues. Looked up from germline, CDR1 is MDHEN and CDR2 is SYDVKM. V lost 7 bases to trimming and J lost 5 bases, with 17 bases between them. The CDR3, as DNA: TGTGCCAGCACCCTTACCGGGACAAGAACCGGGGAGCTGTTTTTT. This codes for CASTLTGTRTGELFF.

This clonotype was detected many times. The gene calls are TRBV20-1 and TRBJ2-7, with 7 bases matching TRBD1. V trimming: 5 bases; J trimming: 0 bases; junction bases outside the gene matches: 4. Germline V gene lookup returns CDR1 DFQATT and CDR2 SNEGSKA (reference sequence). CDR3 length: 13 amino acids. CDR3 loop: CSAPRDSSYEQYF. As DNA, the CDR3 is TGCAGTGCTCCCCGGGACAGCTCCTACGAGCAGTACTTC.

There are many counts of this clonotype. V gene TRBV5-4 combines with J gene TRBJ2-5; a weak D match, TRBD2 (6 bases). Germline values: CDR1 SGHNT, CDR2 YYREEE (reference sequence). V gave up 9 bases and J gave up 5 bases, with 20 bases separating them. The CDR3 sequence is 14 residues long. CDR3 nucleotide sequence: TGTGCCACACAGAGTGGGCTAGCGCGGGAGACCCAGTACTTC. It encodes CATQSGLARETQYF.

This clonotype was observed at least ten times. The CDR3: CASSLAGWGNQPQHF. The CDR3 DNA is TGCGCCAGCAGCTTGGCCGGGTGGGGCAATCAGCCCCAGCATTTT. This chain links TRBV5-1 with TRBJ1-5, with D uncertain. CDR3 length equals 15 residues. The V end lost 0 bases, the J end lost 2 bases, and 9 bases lay between the germline ends. Looked up from germline, CDR1 is SGHRS and CDR2 is YFSETQ. Looking up the rest from reference TRBV5-1 and TRBJ1-5 gives the full variable domain: KAGVTQTPRYLIKTRGQQVTLSCSPISGHRSVSWYQQTPGQGLQFLFEYFSETQRNKGNFPGRFSGRQFSNSRSEMNVSTLELGDSALYLCASSLAGWGNQPQHFGDGTRLSIL.

At least ten counts were recorded for this clonotype. V and J are TRBV15 and TRBJ2-4; 14 bases line up with TRBD2. The V gene end was trimmed by 3 bases and the J gene end by 0 bases; junction bases not matched to a gene: 7. The CDR3 consists of 19 residues. CDR1 and CDR2 from the germline V gene are LNHNV and YYDKDF (reference sequence). The CDR3 DNA is TGTGCCACCAGCAGTGGGACTAGCGGGGGCAGAATAGCCAAAAACATTCAGTACTTC. Protein: CATSSGTSGGRIAKNIQYF.

The chain uses TRBV30 and TRBJ1-1; D possibly corresponds to TRBD1 (5 bases). CDR3 size: 14 residues. The V end lost 4 bases, the J end lost 1 base, and 13 bases lay between the germline ends. In germline, CDR1 is GTSNPN, CDR2 SVGIG (reference sequence). The CDR3, as DNA: TGTGCCTGGATCCCGGGACTTACGAACACTGAAGCTTTCTTT. Translation gives CAWIPGLTNTEAFF.

There are many counts of this clonotype. J is TRBJ2-3 and V is TRBV24-1; 8 bases line up with TRBD1. J lost 4 bases, V lost 1 base, and 0 bases had no gene match. Looked up from germline, CDR1 is KGHDR and CDR2 is SFDVKD. The CDR3 loop spans 14 amino acids. The CDR3 DNA sequence: TGTGCCACCAGTGATTTACAGGGGGCAGATACGCAGTATTTT. Encoded protein: CATSDLQGADTQYF.

This clonotype was detected many times. The CDR3 loop is CAIRRDRGYEQYF. The CDR3 DNA sequence: TGTGCCATCAGGCGGGACAGGGGCTACGAGCAGTACTTC. The chain combines TRBV10-3 with TRBJ2-7; 10 nucleotides agree with TRBD1. The germline V gene encodes CDR1 ENHRY and CDR2 SYGVKD. The CDR3 sequence is 13 residues long. Trimming removed 6 bases from V and 3 bases from J; junction bases left unmatched: 2.

This clonotype came up many times. The V gene is TRBV7-6, the J gene TRBJ1-6; no firm D call. This CDR3 has 15 residues. V gave up 6 bases and J gave up 10 bases, with 19 bases separating them. Germline V gene lookup returns CDR1 SGHVS and CDR2 FNYEAQ. CDR3 in DNA: TGTGCCAGCAGTTCACGGTATTTCGGGCTATCACCCCTCCACTTT. Translated, it gives CASSSRYFGLSPLHF.

At least ten counts were recorded for this clonotype. This chain links TRBV7-2 with TRBJ2-5; no clear D gene. This CDR3 is built from 11 residues. Germline values: CDR1 SGHTA, CDR2 FQGNSA. Deletions cut 3 bases from V and 3 bases from J, with 2 bases between. This chain's CDR3 is CASSFKETQYF. Here the CDR3 DNA reads TGTGCCAGCAGCTTTAAAGAGACCCAGTACTTC.

This clonotype was seen ten or more times. The gene calls are TRBV7-2 and TRBJ1-6; no firm D call. The CDR3 totals 14 residues. Trimming took 1 base from V and 9 from J, leaving 10 bases between them. Germline CDR1 reads SGHTA; CDR2 reads FQGNSA. The DNA for the CDR3 is TGTGCCAGCAGCTTAGTTTATGGAGGTTCACCCCTCCACTTT. It is translated as CASSLVYGGSPLHF.

This clonotype turned up a few times. V is TRBV11-1 and J is TRBJ2-5; 8 bases are a match to TRBD1. Germline V gives CDR1 SGHAT, CDR2 FQDESV (reference sequence). The CDR3 spans 15 residues. Trimming removed 5 bases from V and 6 bases from J; junction bases left unmatched: 11. The CDR3: CASSLRQGPEKTQYF. The CDR3 bases are TGTGCCAGCAGCCTCCGACAGGGGCCCGAGAAGACCCAGTACTTC.

This clonotype was recorded many times. Here the CDR3 reads CAWSNYRGGEQYF. The CDR3, as DNA: TGTGCCTGGAGTAATTACAGGGGAGGAGAGCAGTACTTC. V gene TRBV30 combines with J gene TRBJ2-7, with D possibly being TRBD1 (7 bases). The CDR3 loop spans 13 amino acids. The ends were cut back, 2 bases at V and 7 bases at J, with 15 bases in the middle. Looked up from germline, CDR1 is GTSNPN and CDR2 is SVGIG (reference sequence).

This clonotype was detected many times. This chain links TRBV29-1 with TRBJ1-3; D gene unclear. Germline CDR1 SQVTM, CDR2 ANQGSEA. This CDR3 is 12 amino acids long. Trimming took 3 bases from V and 1 from J, leaving 4 bases between them. CDR3 loop: CSVETSGNTIYF. The CDR3 DNA sequence: TGCAGCGTTGAGACATCTGGAAACACCATATATTTT.

This chain links TRBV7-3 with TRBJ2-3; D perhaps matches TRBD2 (5 bases). Germline values: CDR1 SGHTA, CDR2 FQGTGA. CDR3 size: 13 residues. The V end was cut by 11 bases, the J end by 2 bases, with 14 bases between. This CDR3 reads CACRDGDTDTQYF. In DNA form, the CDR3 reads TGTGCCTGCCGAGACGGGGACACAGATACGCAGTATTTT.